Listed here are 22 T cell receptor beta chains from one sample, sequenced in a study of OX40 agonist ivuxolimab in advanced cancers. Only in-frame clones appear in the TCRdb table, and some are missing; sequencing was by immunoSEQ multiplex PCR. Of 25,000 to 35,000 clones listed, around 88% are singletons. Material: CD4+ or CD8+ T cells sorted from blood, obtained in a trial of the OX40 agonist ivuxolimab. All receptors come from an adult with an advanced solid tumor such as melanoma, head and neck, liver or kidney cancer.

In its sample, this clone was seen a few times. The genes are TRBV27 and TRBJ2-7; D is possibly TRBD1 (6 bases). Trimming stripped 5 bases from V and 3 bases from J, with 14 bases between. The CDR3 has 14 amino acids. From germline, CDR1 is MNHEY and CDR2 SMNVEV (reference sequence). The CDR3, as DNA: TGTGCCAGCAGTCCCCAGGGGTTCCACTACGAGCAGTACTTC. As protein: CASSPQGFHYEQYF.

The table lists this clone with a few counts. The chain carries TRBV4-1 and TRBJ1-1; D might be TRBD1 (5 bases). The V and J ends lost 0 bases and 4 bases respectively, with 12 bases between them. This CDR3 contains 15 residues. Per germline, CDR1 MGHRA and CDR2 YSYEKL. The DNA for the CDR3 is TGCGCCAGCAGCCAAGATTCGAGGGGAATCACTGAAGCTTTCTTT. Protein: CASSQDSRGITEAFF.

The J gene is TRBJ1-1, the V gene TRBV11-2; the D gene is possibly TRBD1 (5 bases). CDR1 and CDR2 from the germline V gene are SGHAT and FQNNGV. The V end was cut by 4 bases, the J end by 5 bases, with 5 bases between. The CDR3 sequence is 11 residues long. CDR3 region: CASSWGTEAFF. For the CDR3, the DNA is TGTGCCAGCAGCTGGGGGACTGAAGCTTTCTTT.

The V and J genes are TRBV14 and TRBJ2-7, with TRBD1 identical over 11 bases. CDR3 length: 15 amino acids. CDR1 and CDR2 from the germline V gene are SGHDN and FVKESK. V lost 4 bases and J lost 3; bases outside the gene matches: 5. The CDR3 nucleotides read TGTGCCAGCAGCCCCGGACAGGGGGCGGGCTACGAGCAGTACTTC. Protein product: CASSPGQGAGYEQYF.

This chain uses TRBV19 with TRBJ1-4; a possible D gene is TRBD1 (6 bases). The CDR3 covers 16 residues. V dropped 3 bases and J dropped 5 bases, with 16 bases sitting between them. Germline-derived CDR1 and CDR2 are LNHDA and SQIVND (reference sequence). The DNA for the CDR3 is TGTGCCAGTAGTATTTATTTAGGACAGTCGAATGAAAAACTGTTTTTT. It encodes CASSIYLGQSNEKLFF.

The chain carries TRBV5-4 and TRBJ2-4; D is undetermined. Deletions cut 1 base from V and 10 bases from J, with 6 bases between. The CDR3 extends over 11 amino acids. Looked up from germline, CDR1 is SGHNT and CDR2 is YYREEE (reference sequence). The CDR3 nucleotides are TGTGCCAGCAGCTTGATGGGTATTCAGTACTTC. This sequence encodes CASSLMGIQYF.

The chain has TRBV6-6 and TRBJ2-7, with D unclear. Germline CDR1 and CDR2: MNHNY and SVGAGI (reference sequence). V lost 2 bases, J lost 0 bases, and 14 bases lay in between. The CDR3 consists of 16 residues. This CDR3 is CASSYPGPQSSYEQYF. CDR3 coding DNA: TGTGCCAGCAGTTACCCCGGGCCACAAAGCTCCTACGAGCAGTACTTC.

The rearrangement uses TRBV19 and TRBJ2-2, with a tentative D call TRBD1 (6 bases). Trimming removed 7 bases from V and 3 bases from J, with 21 bases in between. Germline loops: CDR1 LNHDA, CDR2 SQIVND (reference sequence). This CDR3 spans 17 amino acids. CDR3 in amino acids: CASTPFGSTGHTGELFF. The CDR3 nucleotides are TGTGCCAGTACCCCCTTTGGGTCAACAGGGCACACCGGGGAGCTGTTTTTT.

The V gene is TRBV27, the J gene TRBJ1-5; D possibly corresponds to TRBD1 (6 bases). This CDR3 spans 14 amino acids. V was shortened by 5 bases and J by 7 bases, with 15 bases between the two germline ends. Germline V gene data show CDR1 as MNHEY and CDR2 as SMNVEV (reference sequence). This CDR3 reads CASSPTGFGQPQHF. As DNA, the CDR3 is TGTGCCAGCAGTCCCACAGGGTTCGGCCAGCCCCAGCATTTT.

This chain uses TRBV7-9 with TRBJ1-1; D ambiguous. Looked up from germline, CDR1 is SEHNR and CDR2 is FQNEAQ (reference sequence). The V end was cut by 5 bases, the J end by 3 bases, with 19 bases between. The CDR3 is made up of 16 amino acids. The CDR3: CASSPTSEARYTEAFF. CDR3 DNA sequence: TGTGCCAGCAGCCCGACCTCGGAGGCTAGGTACACTGAAGCTTTCTTT.

V gene TRBV12-5 combines with J gene TRBJ1-1; D is ambiguous. Trimming left V 0 bases short and J 0 bases short, with 8 bases between. Germline CDR1 LGHNT, CDR2 FRNRAP. CDR3 size: 15 residues. The CDR3 DNA reads TGTGCTAGTGGTTTGGTAACCGAAATGAACACTGAAGCTTTCTTT. As protein: CASGLVTEMNTEAFF.

V usage is TRBV7-9 and J usage is TRBJ2-1; 8 nucleotides line up with TRBD1. V dropped 4 bases and J dropped 7; count of bases not matched to a gene: 3. This CDR3 region has 13 residues. Per germline, CDR1 SEHNR and CDR2 FQNEAQ (reference sequence). In nucleotides, the CDR3 is TGTGCCAGCAGCTCCCAGGGGGCTAATGAGCAGTTCTTC. Translation: CASSSQGANEQFF.

The chain uses TRBV19 and TRBJ2-1; 11 nucleotides line up with TRBD2. The trim removed 2 bases at V and 13 bases at J, leaving 7 bases unmatched. The CDR3 has 14 amino acids. The germline gives CDR1 LNHDA, CDR2 SQIVND (reference sequence). CDR3 loop: CASSIWSSGRDQFF. The DNA of the CDR3 is TGTGCCAGTAGTATATGGAGTAGCGGGAGGGATCAGTTCTTC.

Turning to this clone: A far larger clone is just one base off, so this is likely a read error. The J gene is TRBJ2-7, the V gene TRBV7-9; tentative D call: TRBD2 (5 bases). This CDR3 comprises 12 residues. Germline assignment: CDR1 SEHNR and CDR2 FQNEAQ (reference sequence). The CDR3 nucleotides read TGTACCAGCAGCGCAGACTACTACGAGCAGTACTTC. This gives the protein CTSSADYYEQYF.

The chain carries TRBV28 and TRBJ2-5; TRBD2 matches 10 bases. The CDR3 has 14 residues. Losses at the gene ends were 6 bases for V and 5 bases for J; bases not matched to a gene: 6. Germline CDR1 MDHEN, CDR2 SYDVKM. CDR3 loop: CASSPLAGAETQYF. CDR3 coding DNA: TGTGCCAGCAGCCCTCTAGCGGGAGCGGAGACCCAGTACTTC.

J is TRBJ2-1 and V is TRBV7-3; TRBD2 is a possible D gene (6 bases). From germline, CDR1 is SGHTA and CDR2 FQGTGA. CDR3 length: 12 residues. Trimming pared 3 bases from V and 13 bases from J, leaving 13 bases between. This CDR3 reads CASSLGLGAQFF. DNA for the CDR3: TGTGCCAGCAGCTTGGGACTGGGAGCACAGTTCTTC.

The chain is built from TRBV5-1 and TRBJ2-1; perhaps TRBD2 as D (7 bases). Germline CDR1 reads SGHRS; CDR2 reads YFSETQ. V was pared by 0 bases and J by 1 base, with 14 bases between. The CDR3 covers 17 residues. CDR3 region: CASSLEGGSSSYNEQFF. In nucleotides, the CDR3 is TGCGCCAGCAGCTTGGAGGGGGGGAGCAGTTCCTACAATGAGCAGTTCTTC.

The genes are TRBV7-9 and TRBJ2-3, with D maybe TRBD1 (5 bases). This CDR3 is 15 amino acids long. Per germline, CDR1 SEHNR and CDR2 FQNEAQ (reference sequence). V was pared by 5 bases and J by 2 bases, with 14 bases between. CDR3 bases: TGTGCCAGCAGCCAGGGTGTAGGGGACACAGATACGCAGTATTTT. Its protein product is CASSQGVGDTDTQYF.

J is TRBJ1-5 and V is TRBV21-1; TRBD1 is the table's D call and was not checked against the DNA. TRBV21-1 is a pseudogene locus. The CDR3 extends over 17 amino acids. DNA of the CDR3: TGTGCCAGCAGCAAAAAAGCCGACAGGACTAGCAATCAGCCCCAGCATTTT. Protein product: CASSKKADRTSNQPQHF.

The chain is built from TRBV25-1 and TRBJ2-1, with D unresolved. The CDR3 extends over 12 amino acids. V was clipped by 5 bases and J by 7 bases, with 9 bases between them. Germline CDR1 reads MGHDK; CDR2 reads SYGVNS. The CDR3 DNA is TGTGCCAGCAGTTTTCGGATAAATGAGCAGTTCTTC. This translates into CASSFRINEQFF.

The chain combines TRBV6-5 with TRBJ1-2; D ambiguous. Germline V gene lookup returns CDR1 MNHEY and CDR2 SVGAGI. The CDR3 is 15 residues long. V lost 0 bases to trimming and J lost 4 bases, with 12 bases between them. CDR3 amino acids: CASSYSEGRGYGYTF. CDR3 in DNA: TGTGCCAGCAGTTACTCCGAAGGGCGGGGCTATGGCTACACCTTC.

This chain joins TRBV7-2 and TRBJ2-7, with 8 bases fitting TRBD1. The trim removed 2 bases at V and 6 bases at J, leaving 9 bases unmatched. CDR3 length: 15 amino acids. Germline V gene data show CDR1 as SGHTA and CDR2 as FQGNSA. The CDR3 bases are TGTGCCAGCAGCTTAAAGGGACAGGCCCTCTCCGAGCAGTACTTC. This codes for CASSLKGQALSEQYF.